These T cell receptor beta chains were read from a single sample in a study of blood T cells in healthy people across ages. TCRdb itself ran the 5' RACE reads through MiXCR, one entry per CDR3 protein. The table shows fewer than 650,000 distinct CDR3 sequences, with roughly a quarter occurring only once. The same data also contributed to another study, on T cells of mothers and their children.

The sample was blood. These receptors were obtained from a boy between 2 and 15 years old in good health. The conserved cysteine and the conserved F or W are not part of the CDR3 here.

CDR3: ASARTGAGTGELF; J: TRBJ2-2; V: TRBV27
CDR3: ASSQDQRGAYGYT; J: TRBJ1-2; V: TRBV4-2
CDR3: ASSLEMVSTDTQY; J: TRBJ2-3; V: TRBV7-2
CDR3: ASSRESEKLF; J: TRBJ1-4; V: TRBV5-6
CDR3: ASSLVSSGAYNEQF; J: TRBJ2-1; V: TRBV7-9
CDR3: ASSLSQGSGNTIY; J: TRBJ1-3; V: TRBV5-1
CDR3: ASSLAGQGGEKLF; J: TRBJ1-4; V: TRBV7-9
CDR3: ASSLTRGGGQETQY; J: TRBJ2-5; V: TRBV12-3/TRBV12-4
CDR3: ASSLEPTSSSYNEQF; J: TRBJ2-1; V: TRBV5-1
CDR3: ASSPARDRDTEAF; J: TRBJ1-1; V: TRBV7-9
CDR3: ASKRQGSYEQY; J: TRBJ2-7; V: TRBV2
CDR3: ASSSSLAGGPETQY; J: TRBJ2-5; V: TRBV27
CDR3: ASRSGRTYEQY; J: TRBJ2-7; V: TRBV5-8
CDR3: ASSLVERGLNEQY; J: NA; V: TRBV7-6
CDR3: SAPYGAETQY; J: TRBJ2-5; V: TRBV20-1
CDR3: ASSDPLGGVAF; J: TRBJ1-1; V: TRBV7-3
CDR3: ASSYSNTRSSYEQY; J: TRBJ2-7; V: TRBV6-6
CDR3: ASSRLAGTGNEQF; J: NA; V: TRBV6-2/TRBV6-3
CDR3: ATDPYRRDGTKNIQY; J: TRBJ2-4; V: TRBV10-1
CDR3: AIRNSTNTGELF; J: TRBJ2-2; V: TRBV10-3
CDR3: ASSLGPRGTGELF; J: TRBJ2-2; V: TRBV7-9
CDR3: ASSLAPFGYGYT; J: TRBJ1-2; V: TRBV7-6
CDR3: ASSSTLGAGDRNNEQF; J: TRBJ2-1; V: TRBV25-1
CDR3: ASSPRSGGANVLT; J: TRBJ2-6; V: TRBV27
CDR3: ASSTGPITGELF; J: TRBJ2-2; V: TRBV11-3
CDR3: ASKGRVGPEETQY; J: TRBJ2-5; V: TRBV21-1
CDR3: ASSQEAVRRVRSGNTIY; J: TRBJ1-3; V: TRBV3-1
CDR3: ASTPGAGGNGYT; J: TRBJ1-2; V: TRBV7-9
CDR3: ASKVSGNSYEQY; J: TRBJ2-7; V: TRBV5-1
CDR3: ASSFNTGNTIY; J: TRBJ1-3; V: TRBV13
CDR3: AGGPDGTTNEKLF; J: TRBJ1-4; V: TRBV2
CDR3: ASKAGATDTQY; J: TRBJ2-3; V: TRBV10-3
CDR3: SVADYRLVEETQY; J: TRBJ2-5; V: TRBV29-1
CDR3: ATRGEEAGELF; J: TRBJ2-2; V: TRBV24-1
CDR3: SVQQGSSYEQY; J: TRBJ2-7; V: TRBV29-1
CDR3: ASSTLSQRWKETQY; J: TRBJ2-5; V: TRBV7-6
CDR3: ASSFLLNEQF; J: TRBJ2-1; V: TRBV12-3/TRBV12-4
CDR3: ASTPRVRGGLSYNEQF; J: TRBJ2-1; V: TRBV12-3/TRBV12-4
CDR3: ASSESGGSTYQETQY; J: TRBJ2-5; V: TRBV10-2
CDR3: ASSPRDTTPDTQY; J: TRBJ2-3; V: TRBV10-2
CDR3: ASSRSSMSDTQY; J: TRBJ2-3; V: TRBV7-9
CDR3: ASSFLIREFRYGYT; J: TRBJ1-2; V: TRBV12-3/TRBV12-4
CDR3: AGRAGEDTGELF; J: TRBJ2-2; V: TRBV6-2/TRBV6-3
CDR3: SAALPQFGGETQY; J: TRBJ2-5; V: TRBV29-1
CDR3: ASSPVYGPGQQETQY; J: TRBJ2-5; V: TRBV2
CDR3: ASRRGAAYEQY; J: TRBJ2-7; V: TRBV12-3/TRBV12-4
CDR3: ASSPDWWLETQY; J: TRBJ2-5; V: TRBV12-3/TRBV12-4
CDR3: ASSLGDRRQETQY; J: TRBJ2-5; V: TRBV5-1
CDR3: ASSSKGQGSGYT; J: TRBJ1-2; V: TRBV28
CDR3: AWLAGPYEQY; J: TRBJ2-7; V: TRBV30
CDR3: SVDASGAVETYGYT; J: TRBJ1-2; V: TRBV29-1
CDR3: ASSQVPRGGTGANVLT; J: TRBJ2-6; V: TRBV14
CDR3: ASSFGEGRVETQY; J: TRBJ2-5; V: TRBV5-5
CDR3: ATSEPGTAKETQY; J: NA; V: TRBV15
CDR3: ASSSGWGGAYTGELF; J: TRBJ2-2; V: TRBV7-2
CDR3: SVVGAGGQGWNYGYT; J: TRBJ1-2; V: TRBV29-1